This T cell receptor beta chain is drawn from a study of PD-L1 blockade in urothelial cancer. Study overall: Patients had received 0 to 3 prior chemotherapy regimens.

Remarks on this clone: What it binds is not known.

As for time point: peripheral blood 6 weeks after treatment start. Locally advanced or metastatic urothelial carcinoma affected the patients. Each individual provided 1 to 8 samples (taken pretreatment and on-treatment). Points from the study as a whole: Patients with durable benefit had greater blood expansion of tumor-associated TCR clones 3 weeks into treatment.

V dropped 6 bases and J dropped 7; count of bases not matched to a gene: 9. The CDR3 is 14 amino acids. The germline gives CDR1 SNHLY, CDR2 FYNNEI. Data came from immunoSEQ multiplex PCR; TCRdb stores just in-frame clones and leaves some out. The sample includes 120,000 or so clones, roughly 82% of them seen just once. This sequence was found in a man in his forties or fifties with urothelial cancer. The gene calls are TRBV2 and TRBJ1-2, with 9 bases matching TRBD1. Sequencing used PBMCs, obtained around atezolizumab (anti-PD-L1) treatment. The CDR3 loop reads CASRESGTGFGYTF. The CDR3 region has the DNA TGTGCCAGCAGAGAATCCGGGACAGGGTTTGGCTACACCTTC. Together with reference TRBV2 and TRBJ1-2, the CDR3 gives the full variable domain: EPEVTQTPSHQVTQMGQEVILRCVPISNHLYFYWYRQILGQKVEFLVSFYNNEISEKSEIFDDQFSVERPDGSNFTLKIRSTKLEDSAMYFCASRESGTGFGYTFGSGTRLTVV.